Listed below are T cell receptor beta chains from one sample, sequenced in a study of cytomegalovirus exposure and HLA in healthy donors. TCRdb's table, derived via immunoSEQ multiplex PCR, lists solely in-frame clones and lacks some. The data show 95,000 to 150,000 clones, with 77% seen just once and roughly 12% held by the top ten. Material for sequencing was PBMCs. The receptors shown here come from a woman aged 40-49 years in good health and CMV-seropositive. CDR3s include the opening cysteine and the closing phenylalanine or tryptophan. Each record gives: J gene, V gene, CDR3 protein.

J: TRBJ2-7; V: TRBV5-4; CDR3: CASTARGLSYEQYF
J: TRBJ2-1; V: TRBV5-4; CDR3: CASSRDLLAGAYNEQFF
J: TRBJ1-3; V: TRBV30; CDR3: CAWSAGDRVGNTIYF
J: TRBJ2-5; V: TRBV7-3; CDR3: CASSLNPRQETQYF
J: TRBJ2-7; V: TRBV5-1; CDR3: CASSFGLAGSYEQYF
J: TRBJ2-1; V: TRBV7-8; CDR3: CASSFGTSHNEQFF
J: TRBJ2-1; V: TRBV5-1; CDR3: CASSLALAGVRDEQFF
J: TRBJ2-3; V: TRBV6-1; CDR3: CASSEALAGFRTDTQYF
J: TRBJ1-4; V: TRBV5-1; CDR3: CASSIGQGAEKLFF
J: TRBJ1-3; V: TRBV5-4; CDR3: CASSSGQGSGNTIYF
J: TRBJ1-1; V: TRBV19; CDR3: CASSNRDRANTEAFF
J: TRBJ2-1; V: TRBV5-4; CDR3: CASSLVGGNEQFF
J: TRBJ2-1; V: TRBV27; CDR3: CASSSPFGVRDEQFF
J: TRBJ2-3; V: TRBV29-1; CDR3: CSVGQQGSTDTQYF
J: TRBJ2-7; V: TRBV25-1; CDR3: CASSAHYEQYF
J: TRBJ2-1; V: TRBV29-1; CDR3: CSVQLVYNEQFF
J: TRBJ2-3; V: TRBV6-6; CDR3: CASSRDSDTQYF
J: TRBJ2-7; V: TRBV6-6; CDR3: CASRSRTDSYEQYF
J: TRBJ2-1; V: TRBV4-2; CDR3: CASSPGVINQWSYNEQFF
J: TRBJ1-3; V: TRBV5-4; CDR3: CASSPDRAKGNTIYF
J: TRBJ2-7; V: TRBV7-9; CDR3: CASSLTLAGEGEQYF
J: TRBJ2-7; V: TRBV28; CDR3: CASSFRTGVYEQYF
J: TRBJ2-2; V: TRBV6-5; CDR3: CASSSGSGTGELFF
J: TRBJ1-3; V: TRBV5-1; CDR3: CASSSSGGTGNTIYF
J: TRBJ1-1; V: TRBV5-6; CDR3: CASSLKGDRSDEAFF
J: TRBJ2-7; V: TRBV6-5; CDR3: CASSGLAGGGSEQYF
J: TRBJ2-7; V: TRBV9; CDR3: CASSPRGHPYEQYF
J: TRBJ2-3; V: TRBV30; CDR3: CAWSVWNGGTDTQYF
J: TRBJ2-6; V: TRBV4-1; CDR3: CASSQGLRGSGANVLTF
J: TRBJ1-2; V: TRBV29-1; CDR3: CSVERTESEGYTF
J: TRBJ2-5; V: TRBV2; CDR3: CASSETRVETQYF
J: TRBJ2-1; V: TRBV19; CDR3: CASSMGSGGPIEQFF
J: TRBJ2-6; V: TRBV6-1; CDR3: CASSGQGYGANVLTF
J: TRBJ2-1; V: TRBV7-9; CDR3: CASSWTSGNHNEQFF
J: TRBJ2-6; V: TRBV5-1; CDR3: CASSLTVGGANVLTF
J: TRBJ2-3; V: TRBV4-1; CDR3: CASSQVGTASDTQYF
J: TRBJ2-3; V: TRBV27; CDR3: CASSLSASGPPTDTQYF
J: TRBJ2-1; V: TRBV10-3; CDR3: CAISETGSAYNEQFF
J: TRBJ2-1; V: TRBV14; CDR3: CASSQPGTGPYNEQFF
J: TRBJ2-1; V: TRBV25-1; CDR3: CASRGAGGYNEQFF
J: TRBJ2-2; V: TRBV30; CDR3: CAWSGMMTGVLTGELFF
J: TRBJ2-5; V: TRBV7-6; CDR3: CASSFQGQGGYLKETQYF
J: TRBJ2-7; V: TRBV9; CDR3: CASSVEGTGVYEQYF
J: TRBJ2-2; V: TRBV4-1; CDR3: CASSHPGAGELFF
J: TRBJ2-1; V: TRBV25-1; CDR3: CASSLLAGGSNEQFF
J: TRBJ1-2; V: TRBV28; CDR3: CASLSGGYTF
J: TRBJ2-1; V: TRBV28; CDR3: CASSLLSGSGNEQFF
J: TRBJ2-3; V: TRBV28; CDR3: CASRGTRGVTDTQYF
J: TRBJ2-7; V: TRBV5-4; CDR3: CASSQGLARYEQYF
J: TRBJ2-7; V: TRBV6-5; CDR3: CASVGGSGAYEQYF
J: TRBJ2-7; V: TRBV11-2; CDR3: CASSTRQGKSYEQYF
J: TRBJ2-1; V: TRBV6-1; CDR3: CASSEPNREPSNEQFF
J: TRBJ1-1; V: TRBV15; CDR3: CATSRDPYRGRGDTEAFF
J: TRBJ2-7; V: TRBV10-1; CDR3: CASSEEAGSGEQYF
J: TRBJ1-3; V: TRBV18; CDR3: CASSRQPGQGSFPGNTIYF